The clone carrying this T cell receptor (delta chain) was detected many times. What it recognizes is unknown. The translation of this DNA and the TCRdb protein of a much larger clone differ at residue 9, probably owing to a read error; the protein shown here is translated from the DNA. The source of the sample is a study of γδ T cells in repeated Plasmodium falciparum infection. The wider study: Malian repertoires were sampled cross-sectionally without transmission and longitudinally through febrile malaria. Study results and limitations: Vgamma9/Vdelta2+ repertoires stayed stably polyclonal over time and infection.

Each sorted gammadelta sample had TRG and TRD chains sequenced. TCRdb re-called clones from the multiplex PCR reads via CATT. Seen here are 85,000 to 95,000 delta-chain clones, 1.4% observed once, and the top ten hold 7% to 9.5%. Germline CDR1 is GEAIGNYY and CDR2 is EKD. The CDR3 has 18 amino acids. V lost 0 bases and J lost 2, with 21 bases in between. Bulk repertoires came from Vgamma9/Vdelta2+ or Vdelta2-negative gammadelta T cells flow-sorted from PBMC. The TCR sequence derives from a pool of human donors (malaria-infected and uninfected, not separated). Input material: gamma-delta T cells from blood. The gene calls are TRDV2 and TRDJ1, with D tentatively TRDD3 (6 bases). The J gene, absent from TCRdb, was called here by matching the DNA to germline. CDR3 residues: CACDTLSPGDTGTDKLIF. CDR3 bases: TGTGCCTGTGACACCCTTTCTCCAGGAGATACGGGGACCGATAAACTCATCTTT.